This TCR beta chain was documented in a study of identical twins. Germline CDR1 reads MNHEY; CDR2 reads SMNVEV (reference sequence). The CDR3 consists of 15 residues. Trimming removed 5 bases from V and 3 bases from J, with 16 bases in between. MiXCR was run by TCRdb on the 5' RACE reads, yielding one entry per CDR3 protein. Of just over 500,000 distinct CDR3 sequences listed, about 20% were seen once; the top ten hold about 0.91%. This clonotype was found a few times. These data were also filed under a second study, of T cells expressing NK-cell markers.

The material sequenced was CD4+ T cells sorted from blood. This chain links TRBV27 with TRBJ1-2, with a possible D match to TRBD1 (6 bases). The TCR comes from a young woman in good health. CDR3 in DNA: TGTGCCAGCAGTCCTGGACAGACGCGCTACTATGGCTACACCTTC. It codes for CASSPGQTRYYGYTF.